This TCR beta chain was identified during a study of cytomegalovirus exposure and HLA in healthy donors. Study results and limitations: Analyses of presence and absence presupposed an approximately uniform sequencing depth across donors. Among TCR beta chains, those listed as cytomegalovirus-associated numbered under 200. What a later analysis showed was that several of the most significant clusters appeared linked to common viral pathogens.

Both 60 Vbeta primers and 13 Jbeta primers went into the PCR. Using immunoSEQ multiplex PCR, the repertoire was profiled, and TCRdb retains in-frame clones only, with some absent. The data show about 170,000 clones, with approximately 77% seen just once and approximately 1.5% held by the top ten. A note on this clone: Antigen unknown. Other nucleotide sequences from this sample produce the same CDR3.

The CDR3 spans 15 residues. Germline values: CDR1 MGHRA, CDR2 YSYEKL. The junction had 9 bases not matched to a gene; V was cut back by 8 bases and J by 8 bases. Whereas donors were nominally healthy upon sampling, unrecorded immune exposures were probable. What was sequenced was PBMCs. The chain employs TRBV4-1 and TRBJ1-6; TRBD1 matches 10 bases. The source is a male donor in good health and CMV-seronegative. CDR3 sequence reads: CASRRDRGPYSPLHF. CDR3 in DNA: TGCGCCAGCCGTCGTGACAGGGGGCCTTATTCACCCCTCCACTTT.